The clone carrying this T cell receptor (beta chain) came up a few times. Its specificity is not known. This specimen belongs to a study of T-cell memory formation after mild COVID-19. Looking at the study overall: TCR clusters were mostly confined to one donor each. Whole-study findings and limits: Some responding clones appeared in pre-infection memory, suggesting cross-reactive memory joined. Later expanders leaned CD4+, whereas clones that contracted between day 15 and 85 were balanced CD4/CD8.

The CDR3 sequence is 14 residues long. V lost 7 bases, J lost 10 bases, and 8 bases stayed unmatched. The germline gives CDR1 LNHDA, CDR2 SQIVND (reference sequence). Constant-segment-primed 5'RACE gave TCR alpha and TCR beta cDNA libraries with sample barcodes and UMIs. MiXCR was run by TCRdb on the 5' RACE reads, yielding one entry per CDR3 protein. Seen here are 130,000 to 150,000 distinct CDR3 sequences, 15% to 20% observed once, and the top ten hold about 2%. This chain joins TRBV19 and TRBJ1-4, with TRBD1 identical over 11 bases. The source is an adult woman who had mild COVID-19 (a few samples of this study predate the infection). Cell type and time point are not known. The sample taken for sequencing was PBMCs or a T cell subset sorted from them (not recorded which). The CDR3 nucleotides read TGTGCCAGTACCCCGGGACAGGGGGTGAGAAAACTGTTTTTT. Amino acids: CASTPGQGVRKLFF.